The clone carrying this TCR beta chain has ten or more counts. The data derive from a study of T cells after yellow fever vaccination. TCRdb independently ran MiXCR on the 5' RACE reads; one entry per CDR3 protein. The sample consists of about 240,000 distinct CDR3 sequences, 6% to 7.5% of them appearing once. V lost 5 bases, J lost 4 bases, and 4 bases stayed unmatched. The CDR3 consists of 13 residues. The chain couples TRBV12-3 or TRBV12-4 to TRBJ1-2; TRBD1 matches 7 bases. This sequence originates from a man younger than 40 who received the YFV17D yellow fever vaccine. The sample in question was CD4+ T cells sorted from PBMCs, obtained 15 days after the yellow fever booster vaccination. In nucleotides, the CDR3 is TGTGCCAGCAGTGCCCGGACAGGCTATGGCTACACCTTC. Its protein product is CASSARTGYGYTF.